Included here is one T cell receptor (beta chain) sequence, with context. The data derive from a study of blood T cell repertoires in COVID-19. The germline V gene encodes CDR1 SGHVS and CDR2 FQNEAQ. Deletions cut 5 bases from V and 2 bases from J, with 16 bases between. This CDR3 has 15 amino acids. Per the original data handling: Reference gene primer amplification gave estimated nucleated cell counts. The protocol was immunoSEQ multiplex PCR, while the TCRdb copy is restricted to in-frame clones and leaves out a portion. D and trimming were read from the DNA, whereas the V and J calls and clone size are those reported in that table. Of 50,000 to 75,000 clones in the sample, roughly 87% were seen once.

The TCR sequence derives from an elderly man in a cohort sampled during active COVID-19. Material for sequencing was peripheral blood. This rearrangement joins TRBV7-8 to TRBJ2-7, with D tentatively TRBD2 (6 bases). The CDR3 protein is CASSQNRGLAYEQYF. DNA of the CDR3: TGTGCCAGCAGCCAGAATCGGGGGTTGGCCTACGAGCAGTACTTC.